The 14 T cell receptor beta chains reported below all come from one sample, sequenced in a study of human T cells and chemical hapten exposure. TCRdb itself ran the RACE reads through MiXCR, one entry per CDR3 protein. The sample includes 96,000 or so distinct CDR3 sequences, around 9.3% of them seen just once. The time point was: patch test 2, 6 weeks after DPC sensitization. The treatment here: therapeutic diphenylcyclopropenone sensitization with weekly scalp DPC. The sample here was whole blood, taken in connection with sensitization to the hapten diphenylcyclopropenone (DPC). The receptors were gathered from a woman between 40 and 55 years old with alopecia areata. Some clones in this sample may be carry-over from other donors' samples.

CDR3 in amino acids: CASSLERGVLYEQYF. In nucleotides, the CDR3 is TGTGCCAGCAGTTTAGAACGGGGGGTTCTTTACGAGCAGTACTTC. The rearrangement uses TRBV12-3 or TRBV12-4 and TRBJ2-7, with 7 positions matching TRBD2. The CDR3 runs 15 residues. The junction had 7 bases not matched to a gene; V was cut back by 1 base and J by 4 bases.

This clonotype has a count of ten or more. The J gene is TRBJ2-5, the V gene TRBV20-1; 7 bases fit TRBD1. Germline V lookup: CDR1 DFQATT, CDR2 SNEGSKA (reference sequence). There are 15 residues in the CDR3. Trimming took 0 bases from V and 4 from J; bases not matched to a gene: 8. The CDR3 DNA reads TGCAGTGCTAGAGATATCACAGGGGAATTAGAGACCCAGTACTTC. Encoded protein: CSARDITGELETQYF.

In its sample, this clonotype was seen many times. The chain uses TRBV5-1 and TRBJ2-6; D remains unclear. V shed 0 bases and J shed 0 bases, with 7 bases lying between them. The CDR3 runs to 16 residues. Germline lookup yields CDR1 SGHRS and CDR2 YFSETQ. CDR3 in DNA: TGCGCCAGCAGCTTGGCCACAGTCTCTGGGGCCAACGTCCTGACTTTC. Residues: CASSLATVSGANVLTF.

This clonotype was counted at least ten times. The V and J genes are TRBV7-2 and TRBJ2-2, with a possible D match to TRBD2 (6 bases). The CDR3 is made up of 15 amino acids. The V gene lost 1 base and the J gene lost 5 bases, with 11 bases spanning the gap. The germline V gene has CDR1 SGHTA and CDR2 FQGNSA. CDR3 residues: CASSLVMAGTGELFF. The CDR3 bases are TGTGCCAGCAGCTTAGTTATGGCGGGAACCGGGGAGCTGTTTTTT.

V usage is TRBV11-2 and J usage is TRBJ2-3; no clear D. This CDR3 has 15 amino acids. Germline assignment: CDR1 SGHAT and CDR2 FQNNGV. V lost 0 bases, J lost 6 bases, and 13 bases lay in between. CDR3 loop: CASSLDPYARDTQYF. The CDR3 nucleotides are TGTGCCAGCAGCTTAGATCCTTATGCCCGGGATACGCAGTATTTT.

This clonotype was recorded many times. The chain links TRBV29-1 to TRBJ2-7, with a weak D call TRBD2 (6 bases). V was shortened by 4 bases and J by 2 bases, with 9 bases between the two germline ends. Germline V CDR1 and CDR2: SQVTM, ANQGSEA. CDR3 length: 12 amino acids. DNA of the CDR3: TGCAGCGTTGTCGGAGGGGCCTACGAGCAGTACTTC. Protein: CSVVGGAYEQYF.

This clonotype came up many times. The chain has TRBV3-2 and TRBJ2-6; whether TRBD1, the table's D call, matches the DNA was not checked. TRBV3-2 is shown as a pseudogene. This CDR3 is built from 17 residues. CDR3 coding DNA: TGTGCCAGGTACCGGGACAGGGCGCTTTCTGGGGCCAACGTCCTGACTTTC. It specifies CARYRDRALSGANVLTF.

This clonotype was recorded many times. The chain has TRBV20-1 and TRBJ1-1; 9 bases are shared with TRBD1. The CDR3 contains 15 residues. Unmatched junction bases numbered 17, after V lost 7 bases and J lost 8 bases. Germline values: CDR1 DFQATT, CDR2 SNEGSKA (reference sequence). In DNA, the CDR3 is TGCAGTGTATCGAAAGGCGGGACAGGGCACCCAGAAGCTTTCTTT. The encoded protein is CSVSKGGTGHPEAFF.

This chain joins TRBV9 and TRBJ2-3, with no clear D. Deletions cut 0 bases from V and 0 bases from J, with 8 bases between. This CDR3 comprises 15 residues. Germline CDR1 is SGDLS and CDR2 is YYNGEE. This CDR3 reads CASSVAGTSTDTQYF. CDR3 nucleotide sequence: TGTGCCAGCAGCGTAGCTGGCACTAGCACAGATACGCAGTATTTT. Filled out from reference TRBV9 and TRBJ2-3, the complete variable domain reads DSGVTQTPKHLITATGQRVTLRCSPRSGDLSVYWYQQSLDQGLQFLIQYYNGEERAKGNILERFSAQQFPDLHSELNLSSLELGDSALYFCASSVAGTSTDTQYFGPGTRLTVL.

This clonotype was counted between two and nine times. This sequence joins TRBV20-1 and TRBJ2-3; unclear D gene. Trimming removed 6 bases from V and 2 bases from J, with 12 bases in between. From germline, CDR1 is DFQATT and CDR2 SNEGSKA (reference sequence). This CDR3 contains 13 residues. Here the CDR3 reads CSAELAATDTQYF. The CDR3 nucleotides read TGCAGTGCGGAATTAGCCGCCACAGATACGCAGTATTTT.

On this clonotype: One junction end does not reproduce the germline sequence, and a read error may be involved. J is TRBJ1-5 and V is TRBV20-1; D perhaps matches TRBD1 (5 bases). The CDR3 runs to 14 residues. Germline-derived CDR1 and CDR2 are DFQATT and SNEGSKA (reference sequence). The CDR3 DNA follows: TGCAATGCTAGAGATAACGCAGGGCATCAGCCCCAGCATTTT. Amino acid sequence: CNARDNAGHQPQHF.

The sample holds a few counts of this clonotype. The chain carries TRBV28 and TRBJ2-3; weak D call: TRBD1 (6 bases). The CDR3 totals 15 residues. Germline values: CDR1 MDHEN, CDR2 SYDVKM. Trimming took 4 bases from V and 4 from J, leaving 15 bases between them. The CDR3 loop reads CASSYGTIFADTQYF. The CDR3 DNA is TGTGCCAGCAGTTATGGGACAATCTTCGCAGATACGCAGTATTTT.

The sample holds many counts of this clonotype. V gene TRBV6-2 or TRBV6-3 combines with J gene TRBJ2-7, with no clear D. Germline V gives CDR1 MNHEY, CDR2 SVGEGT. This CDR3 is 12 amino acids long. V gave up 3 bases and J gave up 2 bases, with 5 bases separating them. CDR3 sequence reads: CASSYSPYEQYF. Here the CDR3 DNA reads TGTGCCAGCAGTTATTCCCCCTACGAGCAGTACTTC.

This clonotype was detected ten times or more. J is TRBJ1-2 and V is TRBV28; tentative D call: TRBD1 (5 bases). The CDR3 length is 14 residues. Germline V gives CDR1 MDHEN, CDR2 SYDVKM. The ends were cut back, 3 bases at V and 4 bases at J, with 12 bases in the middle. CDR3 residues: CASSFQRGSYGYTF. Written as DNA, the CDR3 is TGTGCCAGCAGTTTTCAGAGGGGATCCTATGGCTACACCTTC.